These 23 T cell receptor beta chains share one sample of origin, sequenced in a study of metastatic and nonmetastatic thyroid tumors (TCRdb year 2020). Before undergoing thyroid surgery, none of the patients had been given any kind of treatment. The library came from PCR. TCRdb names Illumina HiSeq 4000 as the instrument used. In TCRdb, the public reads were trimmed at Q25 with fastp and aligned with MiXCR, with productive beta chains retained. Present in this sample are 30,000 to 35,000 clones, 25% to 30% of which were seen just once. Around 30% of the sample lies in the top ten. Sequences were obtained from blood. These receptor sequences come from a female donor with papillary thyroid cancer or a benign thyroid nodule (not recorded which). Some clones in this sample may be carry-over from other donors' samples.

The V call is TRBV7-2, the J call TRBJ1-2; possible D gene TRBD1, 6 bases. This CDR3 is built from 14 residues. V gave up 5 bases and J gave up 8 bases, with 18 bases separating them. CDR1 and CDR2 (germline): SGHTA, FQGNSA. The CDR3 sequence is CASSAIKTGRGYTF. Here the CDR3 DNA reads TGTGCCAGCAGCGCCATTAAGACAGGCCGCGGCTACACCTTC.

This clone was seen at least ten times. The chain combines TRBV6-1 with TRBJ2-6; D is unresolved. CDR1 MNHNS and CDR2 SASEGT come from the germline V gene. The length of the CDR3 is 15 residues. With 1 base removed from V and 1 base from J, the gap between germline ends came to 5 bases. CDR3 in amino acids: CASSEGQSGANVLTF. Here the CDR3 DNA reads TGTGCCAGCAGTGAAGGGCAGTCTGGGGCCAACGTCCTGACTTTC.

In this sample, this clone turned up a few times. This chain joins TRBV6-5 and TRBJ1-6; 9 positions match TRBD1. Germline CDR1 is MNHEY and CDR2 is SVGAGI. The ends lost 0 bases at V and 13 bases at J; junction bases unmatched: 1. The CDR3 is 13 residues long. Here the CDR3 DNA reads TGTGCCAGCAGTTACTCGGGGACAGGGCCCCTCCACTTT. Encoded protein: CASSYSGTGPLHF.

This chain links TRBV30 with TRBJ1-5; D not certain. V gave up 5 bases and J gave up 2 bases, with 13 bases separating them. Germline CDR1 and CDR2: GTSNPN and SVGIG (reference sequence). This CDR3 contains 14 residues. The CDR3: CAWARGEGNQPQHF. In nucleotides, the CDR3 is TGTGCCTGGGCTCGGGGAGAGGGCAATCAGCCCCAGCATTTT.

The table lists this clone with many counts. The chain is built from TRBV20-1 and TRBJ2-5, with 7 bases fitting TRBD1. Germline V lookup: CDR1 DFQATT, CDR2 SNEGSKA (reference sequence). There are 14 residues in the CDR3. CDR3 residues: CSLPPDRVVETQYF. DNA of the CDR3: TGCAGCTTACCCCCCGACAGGGTGGTGGAGACCCAGTACTTC.

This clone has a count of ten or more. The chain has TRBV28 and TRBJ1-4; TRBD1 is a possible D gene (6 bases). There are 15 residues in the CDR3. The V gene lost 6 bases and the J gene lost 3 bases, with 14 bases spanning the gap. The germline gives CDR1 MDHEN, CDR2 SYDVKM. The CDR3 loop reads CASRLQGLANEKLFF. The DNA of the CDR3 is TGTGCCAGCAGACTACAGGGTCTGGCTAATGAAAAACTGTTTTTT. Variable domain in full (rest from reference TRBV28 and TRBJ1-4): DVKVTQSSRYLVKRTGEKVFLECVQDMDHENMFWYRQDPGLGLRLIYFSYDVKMKEKGDIPEGYSVSREKKERFSLILESASTNQTSMYLCASRLQGLANEKLFFGSGTQLSVL.

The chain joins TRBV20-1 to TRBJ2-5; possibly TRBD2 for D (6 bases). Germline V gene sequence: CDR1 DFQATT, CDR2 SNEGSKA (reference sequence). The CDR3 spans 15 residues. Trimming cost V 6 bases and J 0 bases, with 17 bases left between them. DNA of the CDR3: TGCAGTGCAGGGGTAGGGGCGGGGTACCAAGAGACCCAGTACTTC. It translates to CSAGVGAGYQETQYF.

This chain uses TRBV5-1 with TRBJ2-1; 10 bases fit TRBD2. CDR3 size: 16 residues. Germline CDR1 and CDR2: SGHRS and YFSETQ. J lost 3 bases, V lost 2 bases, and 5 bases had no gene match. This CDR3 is CASSFGLADLYNEQFF. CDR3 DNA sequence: TGCGCCAGCAGCTTTGGACTAGCGGACCTCTACAATGAGCAGTTCTTC.

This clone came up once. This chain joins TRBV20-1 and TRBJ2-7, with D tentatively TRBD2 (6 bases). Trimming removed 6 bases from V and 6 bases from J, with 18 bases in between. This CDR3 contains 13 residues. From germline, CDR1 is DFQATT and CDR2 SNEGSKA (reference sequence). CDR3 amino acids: CSAHSPSEGEQYF. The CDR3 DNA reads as TGCAGTGCCCATTCCCCTAGCGAGGGCGAGCAGTACTTC.

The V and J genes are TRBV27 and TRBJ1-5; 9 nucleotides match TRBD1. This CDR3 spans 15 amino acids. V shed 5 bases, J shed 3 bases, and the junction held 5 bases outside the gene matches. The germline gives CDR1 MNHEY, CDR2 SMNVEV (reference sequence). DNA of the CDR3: TGTGCCAGCAGTCCCGGGACAGGGATCAATCAGCCCCAGCATTTT. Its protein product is CASSPGTGINQPQHF.

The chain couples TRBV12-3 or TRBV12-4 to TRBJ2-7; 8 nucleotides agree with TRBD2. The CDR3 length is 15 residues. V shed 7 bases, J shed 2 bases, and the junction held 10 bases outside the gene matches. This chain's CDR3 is CASTTVAGPAYEQYF. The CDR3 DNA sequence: TGTGCCAGCACCACTGTAGCGGGACCTGCCTACGAGCAGTACTTC.

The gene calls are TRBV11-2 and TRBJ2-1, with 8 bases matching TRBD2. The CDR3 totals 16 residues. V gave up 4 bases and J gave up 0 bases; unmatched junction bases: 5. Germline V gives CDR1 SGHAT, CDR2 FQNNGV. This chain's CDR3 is CASSSTSESSYNEQFF. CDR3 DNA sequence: TGTGCCAGCAGCTCGACTAGCGAAAGCTCCTACAATGAGCAGTTCTTC.

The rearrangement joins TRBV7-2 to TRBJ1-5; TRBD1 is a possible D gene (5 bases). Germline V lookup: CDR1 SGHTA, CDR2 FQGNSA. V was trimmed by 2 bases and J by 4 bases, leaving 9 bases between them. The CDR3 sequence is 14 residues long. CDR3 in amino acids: CASSLSRGNQPQHF. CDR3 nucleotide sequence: TGTGCCAGCAGCTTAAGTCGGGGGAATCAGCCCCAGCATTTT.

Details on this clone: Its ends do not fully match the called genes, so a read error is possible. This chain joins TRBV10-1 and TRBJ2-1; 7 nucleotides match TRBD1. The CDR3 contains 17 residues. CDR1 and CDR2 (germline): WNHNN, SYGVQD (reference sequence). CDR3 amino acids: CASSDPLRQGSYNEHFF. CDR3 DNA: TGCGCCAGCAGTGACCCACTGAGACAGGGTTCCTACAATGAGCATTTCTTC.

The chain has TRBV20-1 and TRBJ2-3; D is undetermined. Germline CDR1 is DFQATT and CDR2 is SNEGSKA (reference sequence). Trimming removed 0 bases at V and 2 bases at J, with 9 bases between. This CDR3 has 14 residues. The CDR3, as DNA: TGCAGTGCTAGAGACCTTCTTGCCACAGATACGCAGTATTTT. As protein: CSARDLLATDTQYF.

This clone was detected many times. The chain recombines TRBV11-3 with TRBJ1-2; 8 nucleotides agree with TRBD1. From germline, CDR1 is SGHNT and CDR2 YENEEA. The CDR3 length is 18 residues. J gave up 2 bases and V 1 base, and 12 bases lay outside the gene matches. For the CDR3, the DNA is TGTGCCAGCAGCTTAGGAATTTCAGGGGGCGCCGGCAACTATGGCTACACCTTC. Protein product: CASSLGISGGAGNYGYTF.

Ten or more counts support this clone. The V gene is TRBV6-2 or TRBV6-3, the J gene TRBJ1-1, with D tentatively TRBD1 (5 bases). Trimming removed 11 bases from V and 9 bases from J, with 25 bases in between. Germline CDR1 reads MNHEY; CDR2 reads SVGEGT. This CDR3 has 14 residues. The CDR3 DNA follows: TGTGCCCCTCATCCCACCCCAGGACATATAAAAGCTTTCTTT. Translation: CAPHPTPGHIKAFF.

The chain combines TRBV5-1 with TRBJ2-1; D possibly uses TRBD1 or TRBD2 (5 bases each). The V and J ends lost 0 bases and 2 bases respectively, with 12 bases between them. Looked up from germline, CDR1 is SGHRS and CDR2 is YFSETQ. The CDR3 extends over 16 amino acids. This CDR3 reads CASSLGGGPTYNEQFF. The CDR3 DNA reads TGCGCCAGCAGCTTGGGGGGCGGGCCCACCTACAATGAGCAGTTCTTC.

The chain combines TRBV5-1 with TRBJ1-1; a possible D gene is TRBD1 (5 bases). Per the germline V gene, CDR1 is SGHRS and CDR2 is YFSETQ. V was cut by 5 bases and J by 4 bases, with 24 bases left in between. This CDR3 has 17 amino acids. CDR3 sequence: CASRRSGGDVFRTEAFF. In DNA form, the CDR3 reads TGCGCCAGCAGGAGGAGTGGAGGGGATGTTTTTCGCACTGAAGCTTTCTTT.

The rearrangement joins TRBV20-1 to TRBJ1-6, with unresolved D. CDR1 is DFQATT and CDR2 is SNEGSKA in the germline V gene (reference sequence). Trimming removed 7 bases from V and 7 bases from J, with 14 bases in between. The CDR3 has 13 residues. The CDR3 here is CSVGSGNNSPLHF. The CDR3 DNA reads TGCAGTGTCGGATCGGGTAACAATTCACCCCTCCACTTT.

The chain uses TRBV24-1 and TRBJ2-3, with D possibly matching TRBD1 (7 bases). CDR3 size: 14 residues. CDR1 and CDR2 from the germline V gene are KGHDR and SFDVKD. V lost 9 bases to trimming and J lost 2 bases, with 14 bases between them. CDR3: CATGGTETTDTQYF. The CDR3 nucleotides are TGTGCCACCGGCGGGACAGAGACCACAGATACGCAGTATTTT.

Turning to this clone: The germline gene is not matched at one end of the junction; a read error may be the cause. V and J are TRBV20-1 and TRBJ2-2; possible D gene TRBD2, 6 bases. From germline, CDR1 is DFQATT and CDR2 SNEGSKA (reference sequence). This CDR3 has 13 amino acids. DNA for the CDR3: TGCAGTGCTAGAGATCATGGAGGCGGGGAGCAGTTTTTT. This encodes CSARDHGGGEQFF.

CDR3 amino acids: CSARDSAGGTFEQYF. DNA for the CDR3: TGCAGTGCTAGAGATTCGGCGGGGGGGACCTTCGAGCAGTACTTC. The chain uses TRBV20-1 and TRBJ2-7; 9 positions match TRBD2. The CDR3 is made up of 15 amino acids. The junction had 9 bases not matched to a gene; V was cut back by 0 bases and J by 6 bases. Germline CDR1 and CDR2: DFQATT and SNEGSKA (reference sequence).